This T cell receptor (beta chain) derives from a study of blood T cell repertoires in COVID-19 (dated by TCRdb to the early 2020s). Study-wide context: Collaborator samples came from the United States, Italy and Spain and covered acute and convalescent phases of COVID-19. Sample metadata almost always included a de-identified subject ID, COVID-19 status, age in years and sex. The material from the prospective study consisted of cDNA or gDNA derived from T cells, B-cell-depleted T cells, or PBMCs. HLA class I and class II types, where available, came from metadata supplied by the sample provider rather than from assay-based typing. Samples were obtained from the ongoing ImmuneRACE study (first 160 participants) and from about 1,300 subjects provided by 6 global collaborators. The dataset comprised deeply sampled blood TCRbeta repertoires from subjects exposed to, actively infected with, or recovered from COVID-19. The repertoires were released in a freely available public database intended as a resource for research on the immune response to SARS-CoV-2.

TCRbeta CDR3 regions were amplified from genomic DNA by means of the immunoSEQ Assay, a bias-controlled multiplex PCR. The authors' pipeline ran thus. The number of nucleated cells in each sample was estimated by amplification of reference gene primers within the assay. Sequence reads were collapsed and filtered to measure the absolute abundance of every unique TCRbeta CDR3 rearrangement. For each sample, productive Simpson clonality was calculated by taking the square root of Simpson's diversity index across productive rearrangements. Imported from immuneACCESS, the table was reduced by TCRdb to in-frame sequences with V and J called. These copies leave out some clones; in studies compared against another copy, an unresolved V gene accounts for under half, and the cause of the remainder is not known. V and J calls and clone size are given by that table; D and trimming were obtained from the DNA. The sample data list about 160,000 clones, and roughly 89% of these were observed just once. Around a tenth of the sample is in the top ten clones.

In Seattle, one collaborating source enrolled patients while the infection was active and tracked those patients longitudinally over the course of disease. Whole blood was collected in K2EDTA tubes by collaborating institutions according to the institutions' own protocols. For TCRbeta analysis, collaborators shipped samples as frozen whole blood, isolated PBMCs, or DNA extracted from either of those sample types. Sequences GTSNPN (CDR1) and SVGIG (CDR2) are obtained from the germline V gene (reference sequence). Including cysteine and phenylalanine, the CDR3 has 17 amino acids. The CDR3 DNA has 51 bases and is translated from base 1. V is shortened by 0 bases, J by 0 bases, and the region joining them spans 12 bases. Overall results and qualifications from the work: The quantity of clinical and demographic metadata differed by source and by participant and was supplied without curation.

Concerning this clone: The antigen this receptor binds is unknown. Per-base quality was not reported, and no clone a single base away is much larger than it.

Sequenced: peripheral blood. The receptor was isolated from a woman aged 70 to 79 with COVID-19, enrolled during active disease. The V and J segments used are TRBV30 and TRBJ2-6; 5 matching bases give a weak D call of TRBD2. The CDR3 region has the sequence CAWSVERGPSGANVLTF. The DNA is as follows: TGTGCCTGGAGTGTAGAGAGAGGGCCCTCTGGGGCCAACGTCCTGACTTTC.